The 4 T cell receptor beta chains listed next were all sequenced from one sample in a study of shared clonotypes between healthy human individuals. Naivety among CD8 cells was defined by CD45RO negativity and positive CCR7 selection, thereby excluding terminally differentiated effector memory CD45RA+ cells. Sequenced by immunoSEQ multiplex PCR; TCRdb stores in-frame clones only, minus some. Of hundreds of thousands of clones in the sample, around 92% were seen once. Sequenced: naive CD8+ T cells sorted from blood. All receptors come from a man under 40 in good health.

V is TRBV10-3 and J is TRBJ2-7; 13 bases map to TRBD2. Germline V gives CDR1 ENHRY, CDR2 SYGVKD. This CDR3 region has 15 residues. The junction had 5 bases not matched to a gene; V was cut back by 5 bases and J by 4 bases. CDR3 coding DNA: TGTGCCATCAGTCCTACTAGCGGGAGGGGTTACGAGCAGTACTTC. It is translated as CAISPTSGRGYEQYF.

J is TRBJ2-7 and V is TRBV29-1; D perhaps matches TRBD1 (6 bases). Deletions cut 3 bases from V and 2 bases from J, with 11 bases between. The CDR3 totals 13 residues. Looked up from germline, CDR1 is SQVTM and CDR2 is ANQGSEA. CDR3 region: CSVEDGTTYEQYF. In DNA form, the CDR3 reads TGCAGCGTTGAGGACGGGACAACCTACGAGCAGTACTTC.

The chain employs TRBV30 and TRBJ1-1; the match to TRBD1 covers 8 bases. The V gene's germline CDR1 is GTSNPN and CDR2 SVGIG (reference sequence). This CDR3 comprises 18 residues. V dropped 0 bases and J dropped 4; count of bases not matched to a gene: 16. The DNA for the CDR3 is TGTGCCTGGAGTGTAAATCAACTTGGACAGGGCGCGAGCACTGAAGCTTTCTTT. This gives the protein CAWSVNQLGQGASTEAFF.

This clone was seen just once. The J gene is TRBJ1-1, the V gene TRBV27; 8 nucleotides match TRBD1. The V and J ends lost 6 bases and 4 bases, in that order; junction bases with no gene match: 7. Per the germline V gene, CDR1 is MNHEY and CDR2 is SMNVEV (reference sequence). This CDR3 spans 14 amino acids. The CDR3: CASSLGQGLTEAFF. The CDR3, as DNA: TGTGCCAGCAGCCTTGGACAGGGACTCACTGAAGCTTTCTTT.